These 3 T cell receptor beta chains were all obtained from the same sample, sequenced in a study of metastatic and nonmetastatic thyroid tumors (dated by TCRdb to 2020 to 2022). No patient had received any treatment before thyroid surgery. Library method: PCR. TCRdb names Illumina HiSeq 4000 as the instrument used. In-frame beta chains were kept once TCRdb had trimmed the public reads at Q25 with fastp and called clones with MiXCR. The sample yields approximately 32,000 clones; over 14% were counted once. The top ten clonotypes cover about 19% of the sample. Sequenced sample: blood. The source of these receptors is a male donor with papillary thyroid cancer or a benign thyroid nodule (not recorded which). Some clones in this sample may be carry-over from other donors' samples.

This chain connects TRBV6-1 to TRBJ2-1; 9 positions agree with TRBD2. This CDR3 has 14 amino acids. Per the germline V gene, CDR1 is MNHNS and CDR2 is SASEGT. With V trimmed by 7 bases and J by 6 bases, 7 bases remained unmatched. The CDR3 reads CASKRQAGGNEQFF. CDR3 in DNA: TGTGCCAGCAAACGGCAAGCGGGAGGCAATGAGCAGTTCTTC.

This chain links TRBV6-4 with TRBJ2-2; TRBD1 might be the D (6 bases). CDR1 and CDR2 from the germline V gene are MRHNA and SNTAGT. The length of the CDR3 is 14 residues. Trimming cost V 5 bases and J 3 bases, with 10 bases left between them. In DNA, the CDR3 is TGTGCCAGCAGTCAACAGGGAGACACCGGGGAGCTGTTTTTT. Its protein is CASSQQGDTGELFF.

The sample holds many counts of this clone. The chain has TRBV2 and TRBJ2-1, with D possibly matching TRBD2 (5 bases). This CDR3 region has 16 residues. V lost 7 bases, J lost 5 bases, and 21 bases lay in between. CDR1 and CDR2 from the germline V gene are SNHLY and FYNNEI. The CDR3 DNA reads as TGTGCCAGCACCCAAGCCGCCGGGAAGGTTGACAATGAGCAGTTCTTC. It specifies CASTQAAGKVDNEQFF.